A single sample gave rise to the 16 T cell receptor beta chains below, sequenced in a study of blood T cells in healthy people across ages. A second about 7 to 11 cycle PCR used barcoded and J-beta primers. In TCRdb, the 5' RACE reads were re-called with MiXCR into one record per CDR3 protein. This table has some 1.5 million distinct CDR3 sequences, about 42% appearing once. Sequencing input: blood. The receptors derive from a woman younger than 35 in good health.

The V and J genes are TRBV27 and TRBJ1-2; no definite D call. Trimming removed 5 bases from V and 8 bases from J, with 12 bases in between. Germline CDR1 MNHEY, CDR2 SMNVEV (reference sequence). The CDR3 extends over 12 amino acids. The CDR3 region is CASSTRLGGYTF. CDR3 bases: TGTGCCAGCAGTACCCGCCTGGGGGGCTACACCTTC.

This clonotype turned up a few times. The chain has TRBV2 and TRBJ2-6; D is unresolved. The germline CDR1 and CDR2 sequences are SNHLY and FYNNEI. This CDR3 has 12 residues. Trimming cost V 8 bases and J 4 bases, with 6 bases left between them. The CDR3 DNA reads TGTGCCAGCTATACAGGGGCCAACGTCCTGACTTTC. This translates into CASYTGANVLTF. Combining the CDR3 with reference TRBV2 and TRBJ2-6 gives the whole variable domain EPEVTQTPSHQVTQMGQEVILRCVPISNHLYFYWYRQILGQKVEFLVSFYNNEISEKSEIFDDQFSVERPDGSNFTLKIRSTKLEDSAMYFCASYTGANVLTFGAGSRLTVL.

This clonotype was seen a few times. The chain employs TRBV4-3 and TRBJ2-1, with 10 bases aligning to TRBD1. The CDR3 has 16 amino acids. Germline V gene lookup returns CDR1 LGHNA and CDR2 YSLEER. The ends lost 0 bases at V and 8 bases at J; junction bases unmatched: 7. CDR3 DNA sequence: TGCGCCAGCAGCCAAGATCTGGGGACAGGGGTTGATGAGCAGTTCTTC. Translating it yields CASSQDLGTGVDEQFF.

The V call is TRBV12-3 or TRBV12-4, the J call TRBJ1-4, with D tentatively TRBD1 (6 bases). CDR3 length: 15 residues. The V end was cut by 3 bases, the J end by 8 bases, with 16 bases between. As DNA, the CDR3 is TGTGCCAGCAGTTTTGATGGCAGGGGTTGGGAAAAACTGTTTTTT. This sequence encodes CASSFDGRGWEKLFF.

The CDR3 bases are TGTGCCAGCAGCTCAGGGGGGACCCTTTCGGCCCTCCACTTT. Its translation is CASSSGGTLSALHF. The chain employs TRBV11-2 and TRBJ1-6, with TRBD1 identical over 7 bases. The CDR3 has 14 amino acids. Germline loops: CDR1 SGHAT, CDR2 FQNNGV. The ends lost 4 bases at V and 14 bases at J; junction bases unmatched: 11.

The V gene is TRBV5-1, the J gene TRBJ2-7; no firm D call. The V end lost 4 bases, the J end lost 1 base, and 15 bases lay between the germline ends. Germline V CDR1 and CDR2: SGHRS, YFSETQ. The CDR3 spans 15 residues. The CDR3 region has the DNA TGCGCCAGCAGCCTATCGGGCATTGGGTCCTACGAGCAGTACTTC. Protein sequence: CASSLSGIGSYEQYF.

This clonotype was counted only a few times. V gene TRBV2 combines with J gene TRBJ1-4; D is perhaps TRBD1 (6 bases). The CDR3 is made up of 14 amino acids. Germline lookup yields CDR1 SNHLY and CDR2 FYNNEI. Trimming removed 8 bases at V and 2 bases at J, with 12 bases between. CDR3 sequence (DNA): TGTGCCAGCTGTCGGGGGGCTACTAATGAAAAACTGTTTTTT. Translated, it gives CASCRGATNEKLFF.

The rearrangement joins TRBV4-1 to TRBJ2-3; 10 positions agree with TRBD2. Trimming took 0 bases from V and 2 from J; bases not matched to a gene: 5. Germline assignment: CDR1 MGHRA and CDR2 YSYEKL. The CDR3 length is 17 residues. The CDR3 sequence: CASSQESGGGNTDTQYF. The CDR3 bases are TGCGCCAGCAGCCAAGAGAGCGGGGGGGGAAACACAGATACGCAGTATTTT.

The gene calls are TRBV5-1 and TRBJ1-2; D not resolved. This CDR3 has 13 residues. Germline V CDR1 and CDR2: SGHRS, YFSETQ. V shed 4 bases and J shed 0 bases, with 7 bases lying between them. The CDR3: CASSPSSNYGYTF. In nucleotides, the CDR3 is TGCGCCAGCAGCCCTTCCTCTAACTATGGCTACACCTTC.

This clonotype was seen a few times. The rearrangement uses TRBV20-1 and TRBJ1-1; D is perhaps TRBD1 (6 bases). This CDR3 has 14 amino acids. Looked up from germline, CDR1 is DFQATT and CDR2 is SNEGSKA (reference sequence). The ends were cut back, 2 bases at V and 2 bases at J, with 12 bases in the middle. This CDR3 reads CSARPGQINTEAFF. CDR3 DNA: TGCAGTGCTAGACCGGGACAAATTAACACTGAAGCTTTCTTT.

The chain combines TRBV19 with TRBJ2-2; TRBD1 might be the D (5 bases). Per germline, CDR1 LNHDA and CDR2 SQIVND (reference sequence). The CDR3 is 14 amino acids. V lost 10 bases and J 4 bases, leaving 16 bases between the germline ends. CDR3 sequence reads: CATNVQGITGELFF. Here the CDR3 DNA reads TGTGCCACCAACGTCCAGGGTATCACCGGGGAGCTGTTTTTT.

The V and J genes are TRBV6-6 and TRBJ1-1; maybe TRBD1 (5 bases). Trimming took off 0 bases at V and 1 base at J, with 12 bases between the two ends. The CDR3 sequence is 16 residues long. Germline V CDR1 and CDR2: MNHNY, SVGAGI (reference sequence). This CDR3 is CASSYSRGVGNTEAFF. DNA for the CDR3: TGTGCCAGCAGTTACTCGAGGGGCGTCGGGAACACTGAAGCTTTCTTT.

The chain carries TRBV29-1 and TRBJ2-3, with D uncertain. Germline lookup yields CDR1 SQVTM and CDR2 ANQGSEA. The V and J ends lost 3 bases and 6 bases respectively, with 7 bases between them. This CDR3 has 11 amino acids. For the CDR3, the DNA is TGCAGCGTTGAGGGGATGGATACGCAGTATTTT. This translates into CSVEGMDTQYF.

This clonotype was detected only a few times. The rearrangement links TRBV6-2 or TRBV6-3 to TRBJ2-3; the D is unclear. The ends were cut back, 4 bases at V and 7 bases at J, with 9 bases in the middle. Germline V gene lookup returns CDR1 MNHEY and CDR2 SVGEGT. The CDR3 contains 12 residues. This chain's CDR3 is CASSSRSYTQYF. CDR3 sequence (DNA): TGTGCCAGCAGTTCCCGAAGTTATACGCAGTATTTT.

A few counts support this clonotype. The V call is TRBV7-2, the J call TRBJ1-2, with D tentatively TRBD1 (5 bases). This CDR3 is built from 16 residues. The V gene's germline CDR1 is SGHTA and CDR2 FQGNSA. V lost 5 bases, J lost 0 bases, and 16 bases lay in between. The CDR3 is CASSSPGTEANYGYTF. Written as DNA, the CDR3 is TGTGCCAGCAGCAGTCCCGGGACCGAGGCTAACTATGGCTACACCTTC.

This sequence joins TRBV3-1 and TRBJ1-1; D unresolved. V shed 1 base and J shed 11 bases, with 8 bases lying between them. CDR1 is LGHDT, CDR2 YNNKEL, per germline (reference sequence). The CDR3 runs to 11 residues. In DNA form, the CDR3 reads TGTGCCAGCAGCCAAGGAGGTGGGGCTTTCTTT. Residues: CASSQGGGAFF.